What follows describes a single TCR beta chain. The assay was immunoSEQ multiplex PCR, and TCRdb's table has in-frame clones only and misses some. The table lists some 180,000 clones, approximately 84% of them singletons. The record originates from a study of blood T cell repertoires in COVID-19. Study background: Acute and convalescent COVID-19 specimens originated in the United States, Italy and Spain. The analysed material was cDNA or gDNA that came from T cells, B-cell-depleted T cells, or PBMCs.

Germline V lookup: CDR1 SGHTA, CDR2 FQGNSA. V was pared by 5 bases and J by 4 bases, with 10 bases of the junction left unmatched. CDR3 size: 16 residues. It was during active infection that Seattle patients were enrolled and then longitudinally followed. Material for sequencing was peripheral blood. The sequence was collected from a woman at least 80 years old with COVID-19, enrolled during active disease. This chain links TRBV7-2 with TRBJ2-5, with 10 nucleotides matching TRBD1. In DNA form, the CDR3 reads TGTGCCAGCAGCCCGCAGGGGGGACAGGGGAGAGAGACCCAGTACTTC. Amino acids: CASSPQGGQGRETQYF.